This T cell receptor beta chain is drawn from a study of multiple sclerosis patients with progressive multifocal leukoencephalopathy. Germline V lookup: CDR1 SGHTA, CDR2 FQGNSA. CDR3 length equals 15 residues. V was cut by 5 bases and J by 4 bases, with 17 bases left in between. In this sample, this clone turned up a few times. Its cognate antigen is unknown. Notes on the study in general: PML-onset expanded TRB clones were detectable before and during natalizumab therapy. Lower normalized Shannon entropy suggested reduced TRB diversity in most PML patients.

Synthetic inline TR CDR3 controls covering all V-J pairings were spiked into each PCR. Clones were read by immunoSEQ multiplex PCR, and TCRdb kept only the in-frame ones, dropping some. The table includes under 35,000 clones, about nine tenths detected once. Time point reported: time of PML onset. Source: PBMCs, taken from a patient treated with natalizumab. The gene calls are TRBV7-2 and TRBJ1-2; perhaps TRBD1 as D (6 bases). This TCR was sampled from a woman in her forties with progressive multifocal leukoencephalopathy. CDR3 sequence: CASSPGGGSSYGYTF. As DNA, the CDR3 is TGTGCCAGCAGCCCCGGGGGGGGCAGTAGCTATGGCTACACCTTC.